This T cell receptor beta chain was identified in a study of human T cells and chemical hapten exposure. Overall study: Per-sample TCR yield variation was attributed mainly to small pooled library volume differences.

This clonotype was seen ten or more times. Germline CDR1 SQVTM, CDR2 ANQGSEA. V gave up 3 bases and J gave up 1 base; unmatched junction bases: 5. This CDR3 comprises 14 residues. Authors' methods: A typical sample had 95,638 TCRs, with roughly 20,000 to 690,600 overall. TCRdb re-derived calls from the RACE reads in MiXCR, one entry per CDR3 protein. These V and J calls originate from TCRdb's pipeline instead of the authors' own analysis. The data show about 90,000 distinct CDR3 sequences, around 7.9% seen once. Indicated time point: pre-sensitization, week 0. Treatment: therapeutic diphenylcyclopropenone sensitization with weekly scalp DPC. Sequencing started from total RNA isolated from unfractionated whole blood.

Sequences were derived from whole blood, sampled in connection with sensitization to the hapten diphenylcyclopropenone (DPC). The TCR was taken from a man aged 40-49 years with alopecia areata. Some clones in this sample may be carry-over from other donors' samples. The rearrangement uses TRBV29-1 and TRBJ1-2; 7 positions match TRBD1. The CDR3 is CSVEDRNFNYGYTF. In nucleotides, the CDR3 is TGCAGCGTTGAGGACAGGAACTTTAACTATGGCTACACCTTC.